This TCR beta chain derives from a study of T cell responses to AZD1222 COVID-19 vaccine. General study findings and limits: Recipients of AZD1222 seropositive at baseline numbered only 6 or 7.

Libraries were prepared by immunoSEQ multiplex PCR; TCRdb keeps only in-frame clonotypes and omits some of them. The sample lists fewer than 110,000 clones, 80% to 90% occurring once. The germline V and J ends were trimmed by 2 bases and 2 bases, with 7 bases remaining between them. CDR3 size: 14 residues. CDR1 SGDLS and CDR2 YYNGEE come from the germline V gene. A note on this clone: The target antigen is unknown.

The TCR comes from an adult in good health. The source was peripheral blood, collected on day 0 of AZD1222 vaccination. The genes are TRBV9 and TRBJ1-4, with a possible D match to TRBD1 (6 bases). The CDR3 loop is CASSVTGTNEKLFF. The CDR3 coding sequence is TGTGCCAGCAGCGTTACAGGGACTAATGAAAAACTGTTTTTT.